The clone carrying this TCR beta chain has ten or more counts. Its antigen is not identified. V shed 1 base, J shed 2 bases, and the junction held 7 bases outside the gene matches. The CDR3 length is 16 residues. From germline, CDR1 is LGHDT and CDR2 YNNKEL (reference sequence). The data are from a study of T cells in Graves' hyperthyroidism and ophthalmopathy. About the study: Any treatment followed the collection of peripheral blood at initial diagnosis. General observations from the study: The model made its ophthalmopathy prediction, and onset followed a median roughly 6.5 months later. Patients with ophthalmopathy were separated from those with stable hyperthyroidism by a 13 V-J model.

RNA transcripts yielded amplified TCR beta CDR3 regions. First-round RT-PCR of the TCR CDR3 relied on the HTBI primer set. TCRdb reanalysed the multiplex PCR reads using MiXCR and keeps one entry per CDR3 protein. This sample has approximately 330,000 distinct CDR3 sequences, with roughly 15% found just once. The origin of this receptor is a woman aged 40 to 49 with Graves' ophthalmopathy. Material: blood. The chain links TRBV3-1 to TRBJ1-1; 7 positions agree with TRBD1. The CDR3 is CASSQAGTARNTEAFF. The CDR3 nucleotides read TGTGCCAGCAGCCAAGCCGGGACAGCCAGAAACACTGAAGCTTTCTTT.